The next 27 T cell receptor beta chains were all read from a single sample in a study of early T cells in non-severe SARS-CoV-2 infection. MiXCR, run by TCRdb on the 5' RACE reads, gives a single entry per CDR3 protein. The table lists over 50,000 distinct CDR3 sequences, more than 9% of them singletons. The sequenced sample consisted of whole blood. These receptors originate from an adult who was a healthcare worker with PCR-confirmed SARS-CoV-2 infection or an uninfected control (not recorded which).

J is TRBJ2-3 and V is TRBV3-1; 8 bases align to TRBD2. Germline CDR1 LGHDT, CDR2 YNNKEL (reference sequence). This CDR3 spans 18 amino acids. V was pared by 3 bases and J by 0 bases, with 11 bases of the junction left unmatched. CDR3: CASSQLTGGVLSTDTQYF. In DNA, the CDR3 is TGTGCCAGCAGCCAGCTAACGGGGGGGGTACTTAGCACAGATACGCAGTATTTT.

This clonotype has a count of ten or more. The V and J genes are TRBV25-1 and TRBJ1-3, with D perhaps TRBD1 (5 bases). The CDR3 has 12 amino acids. The V gene's germline CDR1 is MGHDK and CDR2 SYGVNS. V lost 11 bases, J lost 2 bases, and 10 bases lay in between. The CDR3 region is CAAGTAGNTIYF. The CDR3, as DNA: TGTGCCGCCGGGACGGCTGGAAACACCATATATTTT. The complete variable domain, with remaining parts taken from reference TRBV25-1 and TRBJ1-3, reads EADIYQTPRYLVIGTGKKITLECSQTMGHDKMYWYQQDPGMELHLIHYSYGVNSTEKGDLSSESTVSRIRTEHFPLTLESARPSHTSQYLCAAGTAGNTIYFGEGSWLTVV.

This clonotype was picked up a small number of times. V is TRBV20-1 and J is TRBJ1-5, with no clear D. CDR3 length equals 15 residues. V lost 4 bases and J 0 bases, leaving 13 bases between the germline ends. The germline V gene has CDR1 DFQATT and CDR2 SNEGSKA (reference sequence). The DNA for the CDR3 is TGCAGTGCTAAGGACGGAATTTATAGCAATCAGCCCCAGCATTTT. Protein product: CSAKDGIYSNQPQHF.

J is TRBJ2-3 and V is TRBV5-1; D gene uncertain. The germline V gene encodes CDR1 SGHRS and CDR2 YFSETQ. This CDR3 is built from 12 residues. V lost 3 bases and J 2 bases, leaving 4 bases between the germline ends. CDR3 nucleotide sequence: TGCGCCAGCAGCTATACCACAGATACGCAGTATTTT. Encoded protein: CASSYTTDTQYF.

This clonotype has a handful of counts. The V gene is TRBV12-3 or TRBV12-4, the J gene TRBJ1-1; D is unresolved. V shed 3 bases and J shed 2 bases, with 7 bases lying between them. The CDR3 covers 13 residues. The chain's CDR3 is CASSFQRNTEAFF. DNA for the CDR3: TGTGCCAGCAGTTTCCAGCGAAACACTGAAGCTTTCTTT.

The chain links TRBV27 to TRBJ2-3, with 7 bases lining up with TRBD1. The CDR3 has 17 amino acids. Trimming removed 0 bases from V and 5 bases from J; junction bases left unmatched: 11. Germline CDR1 is MNHEY and CDR2 is SMNVEV (reference sequence). For the CDR3, the DNA is TGTGCCAGCAGTTTATCCCCGAGGGGGCTCCGGAGAGATACGCAGTATTTT. Translated, it gives CASSLSPRGLRRDTQYF.

This clonotype was seen repeatedly, ten times or more. The CDR3 does not end in the conserved phenylalanine or tryptophan, so this is likely a read error. It is unclear where the CDR3 begins or ends on the DNA, so no DNA is shown, and the CDR3 is as TCRdb lists it. J is TRBJ2-7 and V is TRBV29-1; the table calls TRBD2, which could not be checked here. The CDR3 adds up to 8 amino acids, both ends counted. Germline assignment: CDR1 SQVTM and CDR2 ANQGSEA. The CDR3 sequence: CSLRDSIG.

This clonotype was found many times. The V call is TRBV2, the J call TRBJ1-5; possible D gene TRBD1, 5 bases. The V end was cut by 2 bases, the J end by 3 bases, with 8 bases between. Germline V gene lookup returns CDR1 SNHLY and CDR2 FYNNEI. The CDR3 is 14 residues long. The CDR3 coding sequence is TGTGCCAGCAGTGAATGGGGCACCAATCAGCCCCAGCATTTT. Encoded protein: CASSEWGTNQPQHF. The full variable domain, rest sourced from reference TRBV2 and TRBJ1-5, is EPEVTQTPSHQVTQMGQEVILRCVPISNHLYFYWYRQILGQKVEFLVSFYNNEISEKSEIFDDQFSVERPDGSNFTLKIRSTKLEDSAMYFCASSEWGTNQPQHFGDGTRLSIL.

The table lists this clonotype with many counts. This rearrangement joins TRBV6-6 to TRBJ1-2, with D possibly TRBD1 on 5 matching bases. The CDR3 has 15 residues. Germline CDR1 reads MNHNY; CDR2 reads SVGAGI (reference sequence). Trimming removed 5 bases at V and 2 bases at J, with 15 bases between. CDR3 sequence: CASSPQQGANYGYTF. The DNA of the CDR3 is TGTGCCAGCAGTCCCCAGCAGGGTGCAAACTATGGCTACACCTTC.

This clonotype was counted ten times or more. J is TRBJ2-6 and V is TRBV20-1; TRBD1 might be the D (6 bases). The CDR3 loop spans 15 amino acids. Germline V gives CDR1 DFQATT, CDR2 SNEGSKA (reference sequence). Deletions cut 3 bases from V and 1 base from J, with 10 bases between. This CDR3 reads CSASPGVSGANVLTF. The CDR3 coding sequence is TGCAGTGCTAGTCCAGGGGTGTCTGGGGCCAACGTCCTGACTTTC.

In this sample, this clonotype turned up many times. This sequence joins TRBV7-3 and TRBJ1-2, with a weak D call TRBD1 (6 bases). This CDR3 spans 13 amino acids. The V end was cut by 3 bases, the J end by 6 bases, with 11 bases between. The V gene's germline CDR1 is SGHTA and CDR2 FQGTGA. CDR3 region: CASSFGGLNGYTF. CDR3 nucleotide sequence: TGTGCCAGCAGCTTCGGGGGGCTGAATGGCTACACCTTC.

The table lists this clonotype with many counts. The chain joins TRBV18 to TRBJ1-1; D is undetermined. The germline V gene has CDR1 KGHSH and CDR2 LQKENI. This CDR3 region has 15 residues. V lost 5 bases and J lost 0, with 13 bases in between. The CDR3 DNA reads as TGTGCCAGCTCAACCCGGACCGAAATGAACACTGAAGCTTTCTTT. Protein product: CASSTRTEMNTEAFF. Using reference TRBV18 and TRBJ1-1 for the parts outside the CDR3, the full variable domain is NAGVMQNPRHLVRRRGQEARLRCSPMKGHSHVYWYRQLPEEGLKFMVYLQKENIIDESGMPKERFSAEFPKEGPSILRIQQVVRGDSAAYFCASSTRTEMNTEAFFGQGTRLTVV.

This clonotype was observed a handful of times. The chain uses TRBV10-3 and TRBJ1-2, with TRBD1 matching over 7 bases. Germline CDR1 ENHRY, CDR2 SYGVKD. CDR3 length: 14 residues. J lost 4 bases, V lost 2 bases, and 4 bases had no gene match. CDR3 sequence (DNA): TGTGCCATCAGTGAGGGGGGACAGTTCTATGGCTACACCTTC. Translated: CAISEGGQFYGYTF.

This chain joins TRBV6-6 and TRBJ1-5; D call uncertain. V lost 11 bases to trimming and J lost 3 bases, with 14 bases between them. The CDR3 covers 13 residues. Looked up from germline, CDR1 is MNHNY and CDR2 is SVGAGI (reference sequence). Here the CDR3 reads CAAEGILNQPQHF. The CDR3 bases are TGTGCCGCGGAAGGGATTCTCAATCAGCCCCAGCATTTT.

This chain connects TRBV19 to TRBJ2-1, with 7 bases fitting TRBD1. J lost 8 bases, V lost 4 bases, and 2 bases had no gene match. This CDR3 contains 12 residues. Germline values: CDR1 LNHDA, CDR2 SQIVND (reference sequence). Here the CDR3 DNA reads TGTGCCAGTAGTACGAGGGGGCATGAGCAGTTCTTC. It codes for CASSTRGHEQFF.

This clonotype was seen at least ten times. The chain couples TRBV10-3 to TRBJ2-3; 7 bases align to TRBD2. This CDR3 is built from 17 residues. V lost 0 bases to trimming and J lost 2 bases; unmatched junction nucleotides: 8. Per the germline V gene, CDR1 is ENHRY and CDR2 is SYGVKD. Here the CDR3 reads CAISESGSGDYTDTQYF. CDR3 nucleotide sequence: TGTGCCATCAGTGAGTCGGGGAGCGGGGACTACACAGATACGCAGTATTTT.

CDR3 sequence: CASSLYRALSGANVLTF. The CDR3 region has the DNA TGTGCCAGCAGTTTATACAGGGCCCTCTCTGGGGCCAACGTCCTGACTTTC. The chain has TRBV12-3 or TRBV12-4 and TRBJ2-6; perhaps TRBD1 as D (6 bases). Trimming pared 2 bases from V and 0 bases from J, leaving 11 bases between. The CDR3 contains 17 residues.

This clonotype came up many times. This chain uses TRBV7-2 with TRBJ2-3; D remains unclear. Trimming cost V 4 bases and J 8 bases, with 19 bases left between them. The CDR3 is made up of 15 amino acids. Germline loops: CDR1 SGHTA, CDR2 FQGNSA. CDR3 residues: CASSSAPPPGGTQYF. In DNA form, the CDR3 reads TGTGCCAGCAGCTCAGCACCTCCTCCTGGCGGTACGCAGTATTTT.

The chain uses TRBV5-6 and TRBJ2-7, with 10 bases fitting TRBD1. This CDR3 region has 14 residues. The V gene end was trimmed by 4 bases and the J gene end by 6 bases; junction bases not matched to a gene: 7. Germline lookup yields CDR1 SGHDT and CDR2 YYEEEE. CDR3 bases: TGTGCCAGCAGCATTGACAGGGGGCTGTCCGAGCAGTACGTC. It specifies CASSIDRGLSEQYV.

This rearrangement joins TRBV18 to TRBJ1-4; 7 bases are shared with TRBD1. This CDR3 is built from 15 residues. Germline lookup yields CDR1 KGHSH and CDR2 LQKENI. V gave up 5 bases and J gave up 5 bases; unmatched junction bases: 8. The CDR3 is CASSATGAPNEKLFF. CDR3 DNA sequence: TGTGCCAGCTCAGCTACAGGGGCGCCCAATGAAAAACTGTTTTTT.

This clonotype showed up just a few times. The chain is built from TRBV12-3 or TRBV12-4 and TRBJ1-2; 10 bases agree with TRBD1. J gave up 4 bases and V 5 bases, and 4 bases lay outside the gene matches. CDR3 length: 14 residues. CDR3 coding DNA: TGTGCCAGCAGTCCGACAGGGGGCGGCTATGGCTACACCTTC. This codes for CASSPTGGGYGYTF.

The chain combines TRBV2 with TRBJ2-6; D gene uncertain. Looked up from germline, CDR1 is SNHLY and CDR2 is FYNNEI. Trimming stripped 2 bases from V and 2 bases from J, with 7 bases between. The length of the CDR3 is 15 residues. The chain's CDR3 is CASSEMGTGANVLTF. CDR3 nucleotides: TGTGCCAGCAGTGAAATGGGCACTGGGGCCAACGTCCTGACTTTC.

This clonotype was picked up many times. The chain has TRBV28 and TRBJ1-1; D is perhaps TRBD1 (5 bases). The CDR3 consists of 12 residues. Trimming shortened V by 6 bases and J by 7 bases, and 12 bases separated the two germline ends. CDR1 is MDHEN, CDR2 SYDVKM, per germline. In DNA, the CDR3 is TGTGCCAGCAGCCGCAGGGAGGGTGAAGCTTTCTTT. As protein: CASSRREGEAFF.

In this sample, this clonotype turned up a few times. The J gene is TRBJ2-3, the V gene TRBV12-3 or TRBV12-4; either TRBD1 or TRBD2 may supply D (6 bases each). The CDR3 has 15 amino acids. Trimming stripped 4 bases from V and 4 bases from J, with 15 bases between. CDR3 sequence reads: CASSYSTGGSDTQYF. CDR3 DNA sequence: TGTGCCAGCAGTTATTCGACAGGAGGGTCAGATACGCAGTATTTT.

This chain connects TRBV30 to TRBJ2-5; no clear D gene. The germline V gene has CDR1 GTSNPN and CDR2 SVGIG (reference sequence). Trimming removed 0 bases from V and 2 bases from J, with 4 bases in between. The CDR3 has 12 residues. The CDR3 protein is CAWSVQQETQYF. The CDR3 nucleotides read TGTGCCTGGAGTGTACAGCAAGAGACCCAGTACTTC.

This clonotype was detected ten times or more. This chain links TRBV29-1 with TRBJ2-5, with D possibly matching TRBD2 (5 bases). This CDR3 spans 15 amino acids. Germline V gives CDR1 SQVTM, CDR2 ANQGSEA. V lost 0 bases, J lost 1 base, and 12 bases lay in between. The CDR3 sequence: CSVEDRRARQETQYF. CDR3 coding DNA: TGCAGCGTTGAAGATCGGCGGGCACGCCAAGAGACCCAGTACTTC.

The sample holds many counts of this clonotype. The V and J genes are TRBV24-1 and TRBJ1-4, with 8 bases identical to TRBD1. The J segment lost 7 bases and the V segment lost 3 bases, leaving 0 bases of the junction unmatched. CDR1 and CDR2 from the germline V gene are KGHDR and SFDVKD. The CDR3 covers 13 residues. The CDR3 region has the DNA TGTGCCACCAGTGATGGACAGGGTGAAAAACTGTTTTTT. Residues: CATSDGQGEKLFF.